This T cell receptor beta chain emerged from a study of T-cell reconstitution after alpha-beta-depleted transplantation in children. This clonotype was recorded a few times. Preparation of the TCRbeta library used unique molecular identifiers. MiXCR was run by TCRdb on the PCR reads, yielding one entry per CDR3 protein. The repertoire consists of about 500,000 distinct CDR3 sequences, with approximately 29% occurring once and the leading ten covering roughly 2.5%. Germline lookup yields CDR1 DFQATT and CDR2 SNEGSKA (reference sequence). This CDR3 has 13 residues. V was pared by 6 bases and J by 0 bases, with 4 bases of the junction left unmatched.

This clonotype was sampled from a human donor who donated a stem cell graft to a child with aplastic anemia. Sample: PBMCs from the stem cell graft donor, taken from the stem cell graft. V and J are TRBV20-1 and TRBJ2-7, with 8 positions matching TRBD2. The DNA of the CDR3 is TGCAGTGCGTCAGCGGGGGACTCCTACGAGCAGTACTTC. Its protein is CSASAGDSYEQYF.